A selection of T cell receptor beta chains follows, all from one sample in a study of cytomegalovirus exposure and HLA in healthy donors. Repertoires were generated with immunoSEQ multiplex PCR, while TCRdb's copy carries only in-frame clones and drops some. This sample carries over 150,000 clones, around 80% of them seen once, and the ten largest clones take around 6%. Sequenced: PBMCs. These receptors all come from a woman aged 40 to 55 in good health and CMV-seropositive. Each CDR3 is given with its conserved first and last residue. The D gene is left open where the match is weak. Only part of the rows carry a size: once, few, many, or a class if the clone is expanded.

>NA|TRBJ2-7|NA|14|TRBV29-1
TGCAGCGTTGTGGGCGCAGGGTACGGAGACGAGCAGTACTTC
CSVVGAGYGDEQYF
>NA|TRBJ1-1|NA|13|TRBV7-8
TGTGCCAGCAGCCTACTGAGGAACACTGAAGCTTTCTTT
CASSLLRNTEAFF
>NA|TRBJ1-1|NA|18|TRBV7-9
TGTGCCAGCAGCTTATATGGGAGGGCAGGGAGTGGGAACACTGAAGCTTTCTTT
CASSLYGRAGSGNTEAFF
>NA|TRBJ2-7|TRBD2|13|TRBV2
TGTGCCAGCAGGGGGACTAGCGTGGACGAGCAGTACTTC
CASRGTSVDEQYF
>NA|TRBJ1-1|TRBD1|15|TRBV7-3
TGTGCCAGCAGCTTGACAGGGGGCTTTGTCACTGAAGCTTTCTTT
CASSLTGGFVTEAFF
>NA|TRBJ2-1|TRBD2|13|TRBV27
TGTGCCAGCCAGCGGGGGCCTTACAATGAGCAGTTCTTC
CASQRGPYNEQFF
>NA|TRBJ1-1|NA|13|TRBV9
TGTGCCAGCAGCGAAGAATGGAGGACTGAAGCTTTCTTT
CASSEEWRTEAFF
>once|TRBJ2-5|TRBD1|17|TRBV7-8
TGTGCCAGCAGCCGGGGACAGGGGGCTTGGTACCAAGAGACCCAGTACTTC
CASSRGQGAWYQETQYF
>NA|TRBJ1-2|NA|12|TRBV25-1
TGTGCCAGCAGGAAACTAAACTATGGCTACACCTTC
CASRKLNYGYTF
>NA|TRBJ2-2|NA|15|TRBV2
TGTGCCAGCAGTGACTCTGTTCGGGGTACCGGGGAGCTGTTTTTT
CASSDSVRGTGELFF
>few|TRBJ1-4|TRBD1|15|TRBV2
TGTGCCAGCAGTGAAAATGACAGGGCAAATGAAAAACTGTTTTTT
CASSENDRANEKLFF
>once|TRBJ1-2|NA|13|TRBV6-1
TGTGCCAGCAGTGAGTTCGAGCCCTATGGCTACACCTTC
CASSEFEPYGYTF
>NA|TRBJ1-4|NA|16|TRBV7-9
TGTGCCAGCAGCTTAGCCGGGGGACGGCCTAATGAAAAACTGTTTTTT
CASSLAGGRPNEKLFF
>few|TRBJ1-1|NA|12|TRBV10-2
TGCGCCAGCAGTGAGTTACAGGGAGAAGCTTTCTTT
CASSELQGEAFF
>NA|TRBJ1-1|TRBD1|15|TRBV7-3
TGTGCCAGCAGCCCCCCACAGGGGGCGCGGGCTGAAGCTTTCTTT
CASSPPQGARAEAFF
>few|TRBJ2-6|TRBD1|16|TRBV5-6
TGTGCCAGCAGCTCCACAGGGGGCTCTGGGGCCAACGTCCTGACTTTC
CASSSTGGSGANVLTF
>NA|TRBJ1-5|NA|15|TRBV27
TGTGCCAGCCTGAATTTCGCGGGGTCCAATCAGCCCCAGCATTTT
CASLNFAGSNQPQHF
>NA|TRBJ2-3|NA|16|TRBV27
TGTGCCAGCAGTTGGCGACAGGATCAGAGGACAGATACGCAGTATTTT
CASSWRQDQRTDTQYF
>NA|TRBJ2-7|NA|19|TRBV27
TGTGCCAGCAGTTTATCTGGCCCCGAGCTGGCCGGGAGTTCGGGTGAGCAGTACTTC
CASSLSGPELAGSSGEQYF
>NA|TRBJ1-2|TRBD1|14|TRBV7-6
TGTGCCAGCAGCTCTATTACAGGGGACTATGGCTACACCTTC
CASSSITGDYGYTF
>NA|TRBJ1-2|NA|13|TRBV6-5
TGTGCCAGCAGCGCAGGGGCCATGGGGGGCTACACCTTC
CASSAGAMGGYTF
>NA|TRBJ1-4|NA|15|TRBV7-2
TGTGCCAGCAGCTTAAACCCAGCAACTAATGAAAAACTGTTTTTT
CASSLNPATNEKLFF
>few|TRBJ2-7|NA|16|TRBV2
TGTGCCAGCAGTGAAGGGGGGCAGGTGAACTCCTACGAGCAGTACTTC
CASSEGGQVNSYEQYF
>NA|TRBJ1-1|NA|13|TRBV5-1
TGCGCCAGCAGTTATAACCCGGGCACTGAAGCTTTCTTT
CASSYNPGTEAFF
>NA|TRBJ2-2|NA|15|TRBV6-5
TGTGCCAGCAGCGGGGTTGGCCCCGGGACCGGGGAGCTGTTTTTT
CASSGVGPGTGELFF
>NA|TRBJ2-3|NA|14|TRBV4-1
TGCGCCAGCAGCCCGCGGACTAAGGCAGATACGCAGTATTTT
CASSPRTKADTQYF
>NA|TRBJ2-3|TRBD1|15|TRBV27
TGTGCCAGCAGTTTAGACAGGGGATACACAGATACGCAGTATTTT
CASSLDRGYTDTQYF
>NA|TRBJ2-1|TRBD2|16|TRBV11-3
TGTGCCAGCAGAACGGGACTAGCGGGAGAGGTAGATGAGCAGTTCTTC
CASRTGLAGEVDEQFF
>NA|TRBJ1-2|NA|15|TRBV6-4
TGTGCCAGCATTACAGGGTGGGGTTTTTCCTATGGCTACACCTTC
CASITGWGFSYGYTF
>NA|TRBJ2-5|TRBD1|16|TRBV19
TGTGCCAGTAGTATCGTGGTCGGACAGGGGTTGGAGACCCAGTACTTC
CASSIVVGQGLETQYF
>NA|TRBJ2-7|TRBD2|14|TRBV6-5
TGTGCCAGCTCCGAGGGACTAAGGGGAAACGAGCAGTACTTC
CASSEGLRGNEQYF
>NA|TRBJ1-5|TRBD1|18|TRBV18
TGTGCCAGCTCCCTCACAGGGGCCACGGGATATAGCAATCAGCCCCAGCATTTT
CASSLTGATGYSNQPQHF
>NA|TRBJ1-2|TRBD1|14|TRBV19
TGTGCCAGTAGTCTATGGGACAGCCCCTATGGCTACACCTTC
CASSLWDSPYGYTF
>NA|TRBJ1-2|NA|13|TRBV6-6
TGTGCCAGCAGTTTACGGCAGGGCGATGGCTACACCTTC
CASSLRQGDGYTF
>NA|TRBJ2-3|NA|15|TRBV9
TGTGCCAGCAGCGTAGCTCTGCGGAGCACAGATACGCAGTATTTT
CASSVALRSTDTQYF
>few|TRBJ2-7|TRBD2|16|TRBV14
TGTGCCAGCAGCCAGGGGACTAGCGGTGGCTCCTACGAGCAGTACTTC
CASSQGTSGGSYEQYF
>NA|TRBJ2-7|TRBD1|16|TRBV7-6
TGTGCCAGCAGCTTAGGTAGGGGACAGGGAGTTGGCGAGCAGTACTTC
CASSLGRGQGVGEQYF
>NA|TRBJ2-1|TRBD2|16|TRBV9
TGTGCCAGCAGCGTAGCGAGCGGGAGGGCCGGGAATGAGCAGTTCTTC
CASSVASGRAGNEQFF
>NA|TRBJ1-1|NA|15|TRBV7-9
TGTGCCAGCAGCTCCAGAACATCGACCCGGGATGAAGCTTTCTTT
CASSSRTSTRDEAFF
>NA|TRBJ2-7|NA|13|TRBV10-1
TGCGCCATACCGCGGACTACACCCTACGAGCAGTACTTC
CAIPRTTPYEQYF
>NA|TRBJ2-1|NA|15|TRBV7-2
TGTGCCAGCAGCCCAATCCCCAGCGGGTACAATGAGCAGTTCTTC
CASSPIPSGYNEQFF
>NA|TRBJ2-1|NA|14|TRBV2
TGTGCCAGCGATAAGGGGGGGATAACCCATGAGCAGTTCTTC
CASDKGGITHEQFF
>NA|TRBJ2-5|TRBD1|16|TRBV29-1
TGCAGCGTTGTCCTCGGGACAGGGACTGGGGGAGAGACCCAGTACTTC
CSVVLGTGTGGETQYF
>once|TRBJ1-1|TRBD1|14|TRBV29-1
TGCAGCGTTACCAGGACAGGGCTGAACACTGAAGCTTTCTTT
CSVTRTGLNTEAFF
>once|TRBJ2-3|TRBD2|16|TRBV5-5
TGTGCCAGCAGCTTAGGACTAGCCAAGTGGGCAGATACGCAGTATTTT
CASSLGLAKWADTQYF
>NA|TRBJ2-1|TRBD2|18|TRBV5-8
TGTGCCAGCAGCTTGGATTGGGGACTAGCGGGAGGTAACAATGAGCAGTTCTTC
CASSLDWGLAGGNNEQFF
>NA|TRBJ1-5|NA|11|TRBV28
TGTGCCAGCAGTTTGGCTCAGCCCCAGCATTTT
CASSLAQPQHF
>NA|TRBJ2-1|NA|14|TRBV6-1
TGTGCCAGCACTGGGGGCGGCTCCTACAATGAGCAGTTCTTC
CASTGGGSYNEQFF
>NA|TRBJ2-5|TRBD1|15|TRBV19
TGTGCCAGTGGGGCTAGGACAGGGTACCAAGAGACCCAGTACTTC
CASGARTGYQETQYF
>few|TRBJ1-5|NA|12|TRBV5-6
TGTGCCAGCAGCTCGGGAAGACGGGGCCAGCATTTT
CASSSGRRGQHF
>NA|TRBJ2-2|NA|13|TRBV7-3
TGTGCCAGCAGCTTAGGAGGAATCGGGGAGCTGTTTTTT
CASSLGGIGELFF
>NA|TRBJ2-6|TRBD2|19|TRBV2
TGTGCCAGCAGCCACCTGGCTCCTAGCGGGACCCTCGGGTCCAACGTCCTGACTTTC
CASSHLAPSGTLGSNVLTF
>NA|TRBJ2-7|TRBD1|15|TRBV19
TGTGCCAGTAGGCCAAAGGACAGGACGTCCTACGAGCAGTACTTC
CASRPKDRTSYEQYF
>NA|TRBJ2-7|NA|14|TRBV28
TGTGCCAGCAGTTTTTCAGTAGGGGGGGACGAGCAGTACTTC
CASSFSVGGDEQYF
>NA|TRBJ1-4|TRBD1|15|TRBV28
TGTGCCAGCAGTTTTATGGGACAGGGTGATGAAAAACTGTTTTTT
CASSFMGQGDEKLFF
>NA|TRBJ2-4|TRBD1|16|TRBV10-1
TGCGCCAGCAGTGCCGGACAGGGGGAATCCAAAAACATTCAGTACTTC
CASSAGQGESKNIQYF
>NA|TRBJ2-7|TRBD1|14|TRBV27
TGTGCCAGCAGTTCGGACAGGGAGCTAAGGGAGCAGTACTTC
CASSSDRELREQYF